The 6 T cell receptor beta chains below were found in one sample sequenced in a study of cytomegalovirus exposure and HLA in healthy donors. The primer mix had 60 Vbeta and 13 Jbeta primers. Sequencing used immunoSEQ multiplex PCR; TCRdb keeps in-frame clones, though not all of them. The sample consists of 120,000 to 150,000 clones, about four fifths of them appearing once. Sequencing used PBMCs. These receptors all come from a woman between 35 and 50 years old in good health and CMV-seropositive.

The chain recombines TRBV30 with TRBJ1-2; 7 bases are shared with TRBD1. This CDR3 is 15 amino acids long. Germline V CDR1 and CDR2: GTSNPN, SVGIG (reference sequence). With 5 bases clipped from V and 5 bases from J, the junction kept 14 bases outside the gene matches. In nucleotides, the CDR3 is TGTGCCTGGGCCCCCGATGACAGGGCGAAATATGGCTACACCTTC. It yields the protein CAWAPDDRAKYGYTF.

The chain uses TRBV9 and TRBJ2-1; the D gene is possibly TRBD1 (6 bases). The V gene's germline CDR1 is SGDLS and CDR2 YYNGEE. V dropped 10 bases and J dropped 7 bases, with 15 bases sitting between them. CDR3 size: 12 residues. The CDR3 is CAGAPTGNEQFF. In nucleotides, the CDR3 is TGTGCCGGGGCCCCGACAGGAAATGAGCAGTTCTTC.

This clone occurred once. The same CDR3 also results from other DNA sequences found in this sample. CDR3 DNA sequence: TGTGCCAGCAGTCCGACTAGCGGCATTCTTTACAATGAGCAGTTCTTC. Its protein is CASSPTSGILYNEQFF. This chain uses TRBV27 with TRBJ2-1, with 9 bases aligning to TRBD2. V shed 5 bases, J shed 4 bases, and the junction held 9 bases outside the gene matches. This CDR3 contains 16 residues. Germline V CDR1 and CDR2: MNHEY, SMNVEV (reference sequence).

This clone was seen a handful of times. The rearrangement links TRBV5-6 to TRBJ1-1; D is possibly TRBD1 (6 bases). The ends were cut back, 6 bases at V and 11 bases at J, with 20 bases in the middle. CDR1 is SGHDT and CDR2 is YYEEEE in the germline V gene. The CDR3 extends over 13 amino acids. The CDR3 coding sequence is TGTGCCAGCACCCCAGAGGGGGGCGGGGGGGCTTTCTTT. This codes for CASTPEGGGGAFF.

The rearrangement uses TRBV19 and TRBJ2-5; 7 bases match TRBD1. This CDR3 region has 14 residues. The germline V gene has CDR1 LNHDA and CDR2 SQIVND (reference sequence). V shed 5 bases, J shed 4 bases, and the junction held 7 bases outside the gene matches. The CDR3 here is CASSGGQAGETQYF. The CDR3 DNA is TGTGCCAGTAGTGGAGGACAGGCGGGAGAGACCCAGTACTTC.

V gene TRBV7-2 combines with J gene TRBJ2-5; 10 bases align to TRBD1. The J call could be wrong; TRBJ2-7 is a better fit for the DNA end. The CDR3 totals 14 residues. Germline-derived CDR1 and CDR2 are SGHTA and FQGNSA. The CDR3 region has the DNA TGTGCCAGCAGTCCGGACAGGGGGAGTCGCGAGCAGTACTTC. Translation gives CASSPDRGSREQYF.